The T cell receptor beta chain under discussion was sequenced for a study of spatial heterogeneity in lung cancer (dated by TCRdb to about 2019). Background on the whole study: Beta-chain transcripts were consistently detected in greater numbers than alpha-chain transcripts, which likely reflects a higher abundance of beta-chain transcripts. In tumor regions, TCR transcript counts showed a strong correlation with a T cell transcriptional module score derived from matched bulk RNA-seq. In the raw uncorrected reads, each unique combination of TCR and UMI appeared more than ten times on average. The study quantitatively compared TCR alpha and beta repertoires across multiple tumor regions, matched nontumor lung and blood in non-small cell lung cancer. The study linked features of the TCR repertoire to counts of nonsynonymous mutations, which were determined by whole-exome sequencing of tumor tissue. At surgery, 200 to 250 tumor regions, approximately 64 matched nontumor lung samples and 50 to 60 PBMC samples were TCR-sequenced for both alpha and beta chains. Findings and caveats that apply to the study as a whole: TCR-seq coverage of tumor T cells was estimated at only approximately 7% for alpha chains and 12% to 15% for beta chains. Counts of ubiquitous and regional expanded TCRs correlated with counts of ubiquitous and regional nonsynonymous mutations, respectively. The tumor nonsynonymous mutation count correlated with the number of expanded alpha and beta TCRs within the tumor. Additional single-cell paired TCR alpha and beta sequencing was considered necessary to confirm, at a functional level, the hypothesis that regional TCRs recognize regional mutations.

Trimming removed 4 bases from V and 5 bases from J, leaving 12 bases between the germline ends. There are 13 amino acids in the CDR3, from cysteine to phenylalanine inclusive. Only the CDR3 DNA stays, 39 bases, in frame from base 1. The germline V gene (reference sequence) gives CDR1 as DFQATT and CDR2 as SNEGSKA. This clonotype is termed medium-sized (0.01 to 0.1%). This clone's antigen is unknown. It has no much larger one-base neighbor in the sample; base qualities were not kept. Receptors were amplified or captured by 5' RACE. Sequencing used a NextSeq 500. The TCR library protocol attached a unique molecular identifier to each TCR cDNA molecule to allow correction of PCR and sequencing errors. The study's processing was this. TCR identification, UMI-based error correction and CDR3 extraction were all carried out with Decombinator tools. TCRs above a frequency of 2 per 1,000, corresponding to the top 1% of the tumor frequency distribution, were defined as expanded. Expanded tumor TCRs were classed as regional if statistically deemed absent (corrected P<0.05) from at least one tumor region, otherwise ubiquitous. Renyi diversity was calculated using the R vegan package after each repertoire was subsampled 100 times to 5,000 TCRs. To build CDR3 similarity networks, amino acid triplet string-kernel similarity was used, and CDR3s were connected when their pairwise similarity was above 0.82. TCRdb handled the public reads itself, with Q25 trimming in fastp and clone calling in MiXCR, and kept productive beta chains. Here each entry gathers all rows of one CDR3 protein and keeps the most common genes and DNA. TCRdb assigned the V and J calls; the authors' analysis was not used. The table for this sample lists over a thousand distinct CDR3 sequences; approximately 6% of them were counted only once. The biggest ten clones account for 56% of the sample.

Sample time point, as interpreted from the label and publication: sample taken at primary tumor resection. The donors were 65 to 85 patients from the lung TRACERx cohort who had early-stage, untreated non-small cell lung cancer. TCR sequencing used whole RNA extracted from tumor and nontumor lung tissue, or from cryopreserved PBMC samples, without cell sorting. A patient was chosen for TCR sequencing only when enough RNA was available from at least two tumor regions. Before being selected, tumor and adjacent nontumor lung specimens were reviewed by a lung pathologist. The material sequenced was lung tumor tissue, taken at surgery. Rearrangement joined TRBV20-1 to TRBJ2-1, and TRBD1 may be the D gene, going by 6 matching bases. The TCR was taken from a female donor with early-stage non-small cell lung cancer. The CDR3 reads CSATGVGDNEQFF. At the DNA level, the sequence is TGCAGTGCTACAGGGGTGGGGGACAATGAGCAGTTCTTC.